This TCR beta chain was sequenced for a study of early T cells in non-severe SARS-CoV-2 infection. On the study more broadly: The sequenced material was bulk RNA from unsorted whole blood, and its chains were unpaired.

The CDR3 consists of 17 residues. Germline loops: CDR1 SGHVS, CDR2 FQNEAQ. V dropped 1 base and J dropped 6; count of bases not matched to a gene: 15. Tagging with unique molecular identifiers was applied to individual cDNA molecules. TCRdb re-analysed the 5' RACE reads in MiXCR, keeping a single row per CDR3 protein. The sample has 60,000 to 75,000 distinct CDR3 sequences, roughly an eighth seen once. By its share, this clonotype is medium-sized. The chain employs TRBV7-8 and TRBJ2-7; 7 bases match TRBD1. The sample here was whole blood, taken at baseline. The sequence was collected from an adult who was a healthcare worker with PCR-confirmed SARS-CoV-2 infection or an uninfected control (not recorded which). The CDR3 protein is CASSLVAHSYRQGEQYF. CDR3 nucleotide sequence: TGTGCCAGCAGCTTAGTTGCTCACTCCTACCGACAGGGCGAGCAGTACTTC.